One and the same sample provided the 23 T cell receptor beta chains below, sequenced in a study of early T cells in non-severe SARS-CoV-2 infection (dated by TCRdb to the early 2020s). The receptor library was made with 5' RACE. TCRdb names NextSeq 500 as the instrument used. The public sequencing data were trimmed at Q25 with fastp and processed into clonotypes with MiXCR by TCRdb, which kept only in-frame beta chains. Rows with one shared CDR3 protein collapse into an entry with the most common genes and DNA. For this sample the table gives around 94,000 distinct CDR3 sequences, of which around 13% were detected only once. The ten top clones hold less than 8% of the sample. The sequencing sample was made of whole blood. All receptors come from an adult who was a healthcare worker with PCR-confirmed SARS-CoV-2 infection or an uninfected control (not recorded which).

The J gene is TRBJ2-7, the V gene TRBV7-9; D perhaps matches TRBD1 (5 bases). In germline, CDR1 is SEHNR, CDR2 FQNEAQ (reference sequence). The CDR3 is 14 residues long. The V end was cut by 6 bases, the J end by 0 bases, with 12 bases between. CDR3 coding DNA: TGTGCCAGCAGTTCCGACAGTTTCTCCTACGAGCAGTACTTC. Protein sequence: CASSSDSFSYEQYF. Full variable domain (rest looked up from reference TRBV7-9 and TRBJ2-7): DTGVSQNPRHKITKRGQNVTFRCDPISEHNRLYWYRQTLGQGPEFLTYFQNEAQLEKSRLLSDRFSAERPKGSFSTLEIQRTEQGDSAMYLCASSSDSFSYEQYFGPGTRLTVT.

The sample holds a few counts of this clonotype. V gene TRBV29-1 combines with J gene TRBJ2-3; 12 nucleotides line up with TRBD2. CDR3 length: 14 residues. The germline gives CDR1 SQVTM, CDR2 ANQGSEA. Written as DNA, the CDR3 is TGCAGAGAACCTAGCGGGAGGGCCATAGATACGCAGTATTTT. The encoded protein is CREPSGRAIDTQYF.

This rearrangement joins TRBV20-1 to TRBJ2-2; TRBD2 might be the D (5 bases). The CDR3 length is 15 residues. Germline V gene data show CDR1 as DFQATT and CDR2 as SNEGSKA (reference sequence). Trimming cost V 0 bases and J 5 bases, with 13 bases left between them. The CDR3 nucleotides read TGCAGTGCTAGAGATATGAGGGTTCGGACCGGGGAGCTGTTTTTT. Translated: CSARDMRVRTGELFF.

This clonotype was detected a few times. V is TRBV29-1 and J is TRBJ2-1; 12 bases match TRBD2. Looked up from germline, CDR1 is SQVTM and CDR2 is ANQGSEA. This CDR3 region has 16 residues. J was trimmed by 2 bases and V by 7 bases; bases with no gene match: 9. The CDR3: CSARTSGTRAYNEQFF. CDR3 DNA sequence: TGCAGCGCCAGGACTAGCGGGACGAGGGCCTACAATGAGCAGTTCTTC.

This chain connects TRBV7-9 to TRBJ1-2; possibly TRBD1 for D (5 bases). There are 15 residues in the CDR3. Trimming stripped 5 bases from V and 8 bases from J, with 21 bases between. CDR1 is SEHNR, CDR2 FQNEAQ, per germline (reference sequence). For the CDR3, the DNA is TGTGCCAGCAGCCTTAGGAGTGGGGGGTTCGGCGGCTACACCTTC. It specifies CASSLRSGGFGGYTF. The variable domain in full, completed from reference TRBV7-9 and TRBJ1-2, reads DTGVSQNPRHKITKRGQNVTFRCDPISEHNRLYWYRQTLGQGPEFLTYFQNEAQLEKSRLLSDRFSAERPKGSFSTLEIQRTEQGDSAMYLCASSLRSGGFGGYTFGSGTRLTVV.

This clonotype showed up many times. This chain joins TRBV11-2 and TRBJ2-7; D is possibly TRBD1 (5 bases). The V end was cut by 5 bases, the J end by 4 bases, with 9 bases between. CDR1 and CDR2 (germline): SGHAT, FQNNGV. The CDR3 covers 12 residues. The CDR3 spells CASSQDSYEQYF. The CDR3 DNA follows: TGTGCCAGCAGCCAAGACAGTTACGAGCAGTACTTC.

The chain recombines TRBV20-1 with TRBJ2-2; perhaps TRBD1 as D (5 bases). V shed 3 bases and J shed 5 bases, with 16 bases lying between them. The CDR3 runs to 15 residues. The germline V gene has CDR1 DFQATT and CDR2 SNEGSKA (reference sequence). CDR3 in amino acids: CSARRQGLRTGELFF. The CDR3 coding sequence is TGCAGTGCTAGGAGGCAGGGTTTGAGGACCGGGGAGCTGTTTTTT.

This chain joins TRBV6-1 and TRBJ1-6; D might be TRBD1 (5 bases). Germline CDR1 reads MNHNS; CDR2 reads SASEGT. The CDR3 totals 14 residues. Trimming left V 4 bases short and J 9 bases short, with 13 bases between. CDR3 nucleotides: TGTGCCAGCAGTGTCAGTGGGGCTCGTTCACCCCTCCACTTT. This codes for CASSVSGARSPLHF.

This clonotype was found a few times. The chain carries TRBV2 and TRBJ2-1, with 8 bases identical to TRBD2. The CDR3 is 14 residues long. The J segment lost 5 bases and the V segment lost 3 bases, leaving 3 bases of the junction unmatched. CDR1 SNHLY and CDR2 FYNNEI come from the germline V gene. The CDR3 region is CASSDTSGNNEQFF. The CDR3 region has the DNA TGTGCCAGCAGTGACACTAGCGGAAACAATGAGCAGTTCTTC.

This clonotype was observed at least ten times. The chain has TRBV3-1 and TRBJ2-7, with D possibly TRBD2 on 6 matching bases. The CDR3 contains 14 residues. V was clipped by 2 bases and J by 1 base, with 9 bases between them. Germline CDR1 LGHDT, CDR2 YNNKEL (reference sequence). CDR3 bases: TGTGCCAGCAGCCAATCTCTAGCGTCCTACGAGCAGTACTTC. This codes for CASSQSLASYEQYF.

The V gene is TRBV5-4, the J gene TRBJ1-1, with D tentatively TRBD1 (6 bases). The CDR3 covers 14 residues. V lost 2 bases to trimming and J lost 8 bases, with 16 bases between them. From germline, CDR1 is SGHNT and CDR2 YYREEE (reference sequence). CDR3 sequence (DNA): TGTGCCAGCAGCTTTAGGGGGGGATCGGGCGAAGCTTTCTTT. It codes for CASSFRGGSGEAFF.

This chain joins TRBV28 and TRBJ2-7; 11 bases line up with TRBD1. The CDR3 contains 15 residues. V lost 4 bases to trimming and J lost 3 bases; unmatched junction nucleotides: 5. CDR1 and CDR2 from the germline V gene are MDHEN and SYDVKM. This CDR3 reads CASSSPGQGGYEQYF. CDR3 in DNA: TGTGCCAGCAGTTCCCCGGGACAGGGGGGCTACGAGCAGTACTTC.

The table lists this clonotype with a few counts. V gene TRBV5-1 combines with J gene TRBJ2-3, with TRBD2 matching 7 bases. From germline, CDR1 is SGHRS and CDR2 YFSETQ. CDR3 length: 18 residues. After removal of 1 base from V and 2 bases from J, the junction contained 13 bases not matched to a gene. The CDR3 DNA reads as TGCGCCAGCAGCTTGCTTCTTTCCGGGAGCGGGGACACAGATACGCAGTATTTT. Protein: CASSLLLSGSGDTDTQYF.

This clonotype was counted a few times. This chain links TRBV6-5 with TRBJ2-3, with TRBD2 matching 7 bases. Germline loops: CDR1 MNHEY, CDR2 SVGAGI. The V segment lost 2 bases and the J segment 12 bases; nucleotides outside the gene matches: 8. CDR3 length: 13 residues. CDR3 DNA sequence: TGTGCCAGCAGTTACACGACCGGACTAGAACAGTATTTT. The encoded protein is CASSYTTGLEQYF.

There are many counts of this clonotype. The chain links TRBV5-1 to TRBJ1-2; the D is unclear. Deletions cut 0 bases from V and 5 bases from J, with 5 bases between. Germline V gene lookup returns CDR1 SGHRS and CDR2 YFSETQ. The CDR3 has 12 amino acids. The CDR3 bases are TGCGCCAGCAGCTTGGACAATTATGGCTACACCTTC. Translated: CASSLDNYGYTF. The complete variable domain, with remaining parts taken from reference TRBV5-1 and TRBJ1-2, reads KAGVTQTPRYLIKTRGQQVTLSCSPISGHRSVSWYQQTPGQGLQFLFEYFSETQRNKGNFPGRFSGRQFSNSRSEMNVSTLELGDSALYLCASSLDNYGYTFGSGTRLTVV.

This chain connects TRBV4-1 to TRBJ2-1, with TRBD2 identical over 9 bases. CDR3 length: 17 amino acids. The germline CDR1 and CDR2 sequences are MGHRA and YSYEKL. J was trimmed by 9 bases and V by 0 bases; bases with no gene match: 12. The CDR3 coding sequence is TGCGCCAGCAGCCAAGATGGACTGGCGGGAGGGCCCGGTGAGCAGTTCTTC. It is translated as CASSQDGLAGGPGEQFF.

The chain uses TRBV7-9 and TRBJ2-6; 9 bases are a match to TRBD2. Germline V gene sequence: CDR1 SEHNR, CDR2 FQNEAQ (reference sequence). The CDR3 is 19 residues long. V was pared by 5 bases and J by 2 bases, with 13 bases of the junction left unmatched. CDR3 residues: CASSRFPGLAYAGANVLTF. Here the CDR3 DNA reads TGTGCCAGCAGCCGCTTCCCGGGACTAGCTTATGCTGGGGCCAACGTCCTGACTTTC.

The gene calls are TRBV7-2 and TRBJ1-6; no definite D call. The length of the CDR3 is 15 residues. The V end lost 2 bases, the J end lost 1 base, and 6 bases lay between the germline ends. In germline, CDR1 is SGHTA, CDR2 FQGNSA. The CDR3 bases are TGTGCCAGCAGCTTAACGAGATCCTATAATTCACCCCTCCACTTT. Translation gives CASSLTRSYNSPLHF.

The table lists this clonotype with many counts. The rearrangement joins TRBV24-1 to TRBJ2-1, with 9 bases lining up with TRBD2. There are 17 residues in the CDR3. V lost 0 bases, J lost 4 bases, and 6 bases stayed unmatched. Germline-derived CDR1 and CDR2 are KGHDR and SFDVKD. CDR3 DNA sequence: TGTGCCACCAGTGATTTGGTCTCTAGCGGGGATTACAATGAGCAGTTCTTC. This codes for CATSDLVSSGDYNEQFF.

This clonotype showed up many times. V gene TRBV2 combines with J gene TRBJ2-5, with D hard to call. Germline V gene lookup returns CDR1 SNHLY and CDR2 FYNNEI. Trimming cost V 3 bases and J 5 bases, with 10 bases left between them. The CDR3 consists of 13 residues. The CDR3 bases are TGTGCCAGCAGTGATTCGGGTCTCGAGACCCAGTACTTC. This sequence encodes CASSDSGLETQYF.

This clonotype was counted only a few times. The chain couples TRBV7-6 to TRBJ2-1; 7 positions agree with TRBD2. There are 16 residues in the CDR3. Germline CDR1 and CDR2: SGHVS and FNYEAQ. V lost 2 bases and J lost 5; bases outside the gene matches: 9. For the CDR3, the DNA is TGTGCCAGCAGCTTATGGGGCGGGAGTCGCGACAATGAGCAGTTCTTC. Its protein product is CASSLWGGSRDNEQFF.

This clonotype was seen a few times. The gene calls are TRBV5-1 and TRBJ2-5, with 7 bases fitting TRBD1. The germline gives CDR1 SGHRS, CDR2 YFSETQ. The CDR3 runs 14 residues. Trimming took 4 bases from V and 2 from J; bases not matched to a gene: 5. The CDR3 DNA reads as TGCGCCAGCAGCGCTACAGGGGTACAAGAGACCCAGTACTTC. Protein sequence: CASSATGVQETQYF.

V and J are TRBV12-3 or TRBV12-4 and TRBJ2-2; no clear D. Trimming shortened V by 5 bases and J by 5 bases, and 12 bases separated the two germline ends. The CDR3 runs 14 residues. DNA of the CDR3: TGTGCCAGCAGTCGGCCAACTCAGACCGGGGAGCTGTTTTTT. This encodes CASSRPTQTGELFF.